This T cell receptor (beta chain) was documented in a study of CXCR3-negative and CXCR3-positive naive CD8 T cells (dated by TCRdb to the late 2010s). Regarding the study in general: Around 140 million TRB reads were obtained in total, roughly 1.5 +/- 0.3 million reads per library. TRBV-TRBJ cluster analysis included naive subsets from several donors and memory cells from 3 donors. Data from around 11 donors, pooled across two independent experiments, went into the diversity and physicochemical repertoire analyses. The research as a whole found: CXCR3 expression partially decreased after cryopreservation, so most assays used freshly isolated PBMCs. Similar TRBV-TRBJ usage was shown by naive CXCR3-negative and CXCR3-positive cells from the same donor, whereas distinct patterns were shown by memory cells. Repertoire diversity was comparably high in both naive subsets but much lower in memory CD8+ T cells. TRB CDR3s from CXCR3-positive naive cells showed higher hydrophobicity (lower Kidera factor 4), lower energy, and higher strength and volume indices than CXCR3-negative naive cells. Because surface CD5, which is linked to self-reactivity in mice, was comparable between the naive subsets, TCR interaction strength was also inferred from TRB CDR3 physicochemical properties.

With regard to this clonotype: The target of this receptor is not known.

From cysteine to phenylalanine, the CDR3 is 13 amino acids long. No DNA is recorded. Sequences MDHEN (CDR1) and SYDVKM (CDR2) are obtained from the germline V gene. The listed sequencing device is NextSeq 550. The Human TCR Profiling Kit (MiLaboratory) was used to prepare UMI-labeled 5' RACE TRB cDNA libraries. cDNA synthesis used the entire amount of extracted RNA, and PCR amplification then used the entire amount of cDNA produced. Libraries were prepared in parallel using an identical number of PCR cycles. In the authors' own workflow: With a minimum of two reads required per UMI, MIGEC and MiXCR pulled out about 50,000 +/- 10,000 unique UMI-labeled TRB cDNA molecules from each library. An average of roughly 40,000 +/- 10,000 functional in-frame TRB CDR3 nucleotide clonotypes without stop codons was found per library. After downsampling to 5000 UMI-labeled TRB molecules per sample, diversity metrics, including normalized Shannon-Wiener and Chao1, were computed in VDJtools. VDJtools computed clonotype-size-weighted physicochemical properties of the central five CDR3 residues: interaction energy, strength, volume and Kidera factor 4. TCRdb reprocessed the sequencing reads and holds a single record per CDR3 protein sequence, with no DNA. These V and J calls derive from TCRdb rather than the authors' analysis. The table for this sample lists approximately 100,000 distinct CDR3 sequences. The ten biggest clones cover less than 0.4% of the sample.

Each CD8+ T cell subset was flow-sorted in triplicate, and 300,000 or so cells per subset were placed directly into RLT lysis buffer. Naive CD8+ T cells were defined stringently as CD45RO-CCR7+CD27+CD95- to exclude memory contaminants. Standard density gradient centrifugation was used to isolate peripheral blood mononuclear cells from buffy coats. Naive CXCR3-negative and CXCR3-positive CD8+ T cells were flow-sorted using a FACSAria III. An RNeasy Mini Kit was used to extract total RNA from the sorted cells. Material: naive CXCR3+ CD8+ T cells from blood. The cell subset or site label for this specimen denotes: CD45RO-CCR7+CD27+CD95- naive CD8+ T cells expressing CXCR3 (TNR3+). This sequence was found in a human donor in good health. Some clones in this sample may be carry-over from other donors' samples. The chain links TRBV28 with TRBJ2-5; TCRdb's D call of TRBD1 is untestable without DNA. CDR3 sequence: CAITDRGQETQYF.